This T cell receptor (beta chain) was recorded in a study of blood T cell repertoires in COVID-19. Looking at the study overall: Sites in the United States, Italy and Spain provided acute and convalescent COVID-19 samples.

Using immunoSEQ multiplex PCR, the repertoire was profiled, and TCRdb retains in-frame clones only, with some absent. The repertoire holds over 200,000 clones, around nine tenths seen once, with 1.5% in the top ten. The length of the CDR3 is 14 residues. V was trimmed by 2 bases and J by 0 bases, leaving 5 bases between them. Per the germline V gene, CDR1 is MNHEY and CDR2 is SVGAGI. Sequences were obtained from peripheral blood. The origin of this receptor is a man between 18 and 35 years old with active or convalescent COVID-19. The J gene is TRBJ1-5, the V gene TRBV6-5, with no clear D. CDR3 sequence (DNA): TGTGCCAGCAGTTACGAGGGTAGCAATCAGCCCCAGCATTTT. Protein product: CASSYEGSNQPQHF.